The rows below give T cell receptor beta chains drawn from one sample of a study of OX40 agonist ivuxolimab in advanced cancers. Clones were read by immunoSEQ multiplex PCR, and TCRdb kept only the in-frame ones, dropping some. The table records roughly 48,000 clones, 75% to 85% of them present only once. The sample was CD4+ or CD8+ T cells sorted from blood, taken in a trial of the OX40 agonist ivuxolimab. These receptors all come from an adult with an advanced solid tumor such as melanoma, head and neck, liver or kidney cancer. The CDR3 runs from the conserved cysteine through the conserved F or W. The D gene is left open where the match is weak. The size of a clone is reported for some rows only, either as once, few or many, or as a class for expanded clones.

abundance	v_gene	j_gene	d_gene	len	CDR3aa	CDR3nt
-	TRBV4-1	TRBJ1-2	-	19	CASSQDLFVGQRIYYGYTF	TGCGCCAGCAGCCAAGATCTTTTCGTAGGACAGAGGATCTACTATGGCTACACCTTC
-	TRBV4-2	TRBJ2-7	-	15	CASSQEHGGFYEQYF	TGTGCCAGCAGCCAAGAGCACGGGGGCTTCTACGAGCAGTACTTC
-	TRBV4-1	TRBJ1-2	-	13	CASSQRAGWGYTF	TGCGCCAGCAGCCAAAGGGCAGGGTGGGGCTACACCTTC
-	TRBV7-6	TRBJ2-3	-	14	CASSLEYAADTQYF	TGTGCCAGCAGCTTAGAATACGCAGCAGATACGCAGTATTTT
-	TRBV5-1	TRBJ2-5	TRBD2	15	CASSLGTSGAETQYF	TGCGCCAGCAGCCTCGGGACTAGCGGGGCGGAGACCCAGTACTTC
-	TRBV6-6	TRBJ2-5	-	16	CASRPGVTGSTETQYF	TGTGCCAGCAGGCCCGGTGTGACAGGCTCTACTGAGACCCAGTACTTC
few	TRBV7-9	TRBJ1-2	-	14	CASSGTRGEGGYTF	TGTGCCAGCAGCGGAACTAGGGGGGAAGGAGGCTACACCTTC
-	TRBV10-1	TRBJ2-3	TRBD1	16	CASSAGGTGTTDTQYF	TGCGCCAGCAGTGCAGGGGGTACAGGGACCACAGATACGCAGTATTTT
-	TRBV18	TRBJ1-1	-	15	CASSPAARRNTEAFF	TGTGCCAGCTCACCAGCGGCTAGGAGGAACACTGAAGCTTTCTTT
few	TRBV6-5	TRBJ1-2	-	12	CASSYSGYGYTF	TGTGCCAGCAGTTACTCGGGATATGGCTACACCTTC
-	TRBV29-1	TRBJ1-2	TRBD1	14	CSAEAGGISHGYTF	TGCAGCGCCGAAGCAGGGGGCATTTCCCATGGCTACACCTTC
-	TRBV19	TRBJ2-1	-	15	CASSISRSAYNEQFF	TGTGCCAGTAGTATTAGTAGGTCTGCTTACAATGAGCAGTTCTTC
-	TRBV29-1	TRBJ2-3	TRBD1	15	CSVEGTGAPTDTQYF	TGCAGCGTTGAGGGGACAGGGGCGCCCACAGATACGCAGTATTTT
-	TRBV7-8	TRBJ1-6	TRBD1	18	CASSLVGDEGQGEGSLHF	TGTGCCAGCAGCTTAGTCGGGGATGAGGGACAGGGTGAAGGTTCCCTCCACTTT
-	TRBV18	TRBJ1-5	TRBD1	14	CASSPGQLTWAQHF	TGTGCCAGCTCACCGGGACAGTTGACCTGGGCCCAGCATTTT
-	TRBV15	TRBJ2-1	TRBD1	15	CATSRLTGSYNEQFF	TGTGCCACCAGCAGATTGACAGGGTCCTACAATGAGCAGTTCTTC
-	TRBV2	TRBJ2-5	-	16	CASSSSEAGRGETQYF	TGTGCCAGCAGTTCCTCCGAGGCGGGGAGAGGGGAGACCCAGTACTTC
once	TRBV11-2	TRBJ2-7	-	15	CASSATIGTGWEQYF	TGTGCCAGCAGCGCTACCATCGGGACTGGTTGGGAGCAGTACTTC
-	TRBV30	TRBJ1-1	-	11	CAWSRNTEAFF	TGTGCCTGGAGCCGAAACACTGAAGCTTTCTTT
-	TRBV4-1	TRBJ1-4	TRBD1	17	CASSRDRDRGRSEKLFF	TGCGCCAGCAGCCGGGACCGGGACAGGGGGCGAAGTGAAAAACTGTTTTTT
-	TRBV18	TRBJ2-1	-	17	CASSPPNLRTSYNEQFF	TGTGCCAGCTCACCACCCAACCTTAGGACCAGCTACAATGAGCAGTTCTTC
-	TRBV25-1	TRBJ1-6	-	13	CASTQEFNSPLHF	TGTGCCAGCACACAGGAGTTTAATTCACCCCTCCACTTT
once	TRBV9	TRBJ2-1	-	14	CASSVAPQGWEQFF	TGTGCCAGCAGCGTAGCTCCCCAGGGTTGGGAGCAGTTCTTC
few	TRBV11-2	TRBJ2-4	TRBD1	18	CASSYIRQGVRTKNIQYF	TGTGCCAGCAGTTACATTCGACAGGGCGTTCGAACCAAAAACATTCAGTACTTC
once	TRBV18	TRBJ1-5	-	16	CASSHTQGELDQPQHF	TGTGCCAGCTCACATACCCAGGGTGAACTAGATCAGCCCCAGCATTTT
-	TRBV25-1	TRBJ2-3	-	13	CASTDHSSDTQYF	TGTGCCAGCACAGACCACTCTTCAGATACGCAGTATTTT
-	TRBV4-3	TRBJ1-4	-	16	CASSNRFRSTNEKLFF	TGCGCCAGCAGCAACCGGTTTAGATCAACTAATGAAAAACTGTTTTTT
once	TRBV7-7	TRBJ2-2	TRBD2	15	CASSLEGLATGELFF	TGTGCTAGCAGCTTAGAGGGACTAGCTACCGGGGAGCTGTTTTTT
-	TRBV6-6	TRBJ2-1	TRBD1	14	CASKLTGQVNQQFF	TGTGCCAGCAAACTGACGGGACAGGTAAACCAGCAGTTCTTC
once	TRBV6-1	TRBJ2-4	-	15	CASSETQGLGNIQYF	TGTGCCAGCAGTGAAACTCAGGGGCTCGGAAACATTCAGTACTTC
-	TRBV15	TRBJ1-4	TRBD1	15	CATSSRTGGVEKLFF	TGTGCCACCAGCTCAAGGACAGGGGGAGTTGAAAAACTGTTTTTT
-	TRBV18	TRBJ2-1	-	14	CASSPRAAYNEQFF	TGTGCCAGCTCACCCCGGGCCGCTTACAATGAGCAGTTCTTC
few	TRBV5-5	TRBJ2-4	-	14	CASSRGIAKNIQYF	TGTGCCAGCAGCAGGGGAATAGCCAAAAACATTCAGTACTTC
-	TRBV29-1	TRBJ2-1	TRBD2	15	CSVRTSGGIYNEQFF	TGCAGCGTGAGGACTAGCGGGGGCATCTACAATGAGCAGTTCTTC
-	TRBV5-8	TRBJ1-5	-	15	CASTLGGGVGQPQHF	TGTGCCAGCACCTTGGGGGGCGGGGTCGGACAGCCCCAGCATTTT
few	TRBV18	TRBJ2-7	-	13	CASSPGDSYEQYF	TGTGCCAGCTCACCCGGGGATTCCTACGAGCAGTACTTC
-	TRBV6-1	TRBJ2-1	-	15	CASSVQSSSYNEQFF	TGTGCCAGCAGTGTTCAGTCGAGCTCCTACAATGAGCAGTTCTTC
-	TRBV5-8	TRBJ2-2	-	13	CASSSFRAGELFF	TGTGCCAGCAGCTCCTTCCGGGCCGGGGAGCTGTTTTTT
-	TRBV28	TRBJ1-1	-	14	CASSSAGMNTEAFF	TGTGCCAGCAGTTCCGCCGGCATGAACACTGAAGCTTTCTTT
-	TRBV7-3	TRBJ2-5	TRBD1	13	CASSWTGQETQYF	TGTGCCAGCAGCTGGACAGGGCAAGAGACCCAGTACTTC
-	TRBV19	TRBJ1-1	-	14	CAIKYSGGTTEAFF	TGTGCCATAAAGTACTCCGGGGGGACCACTGAAGCTTTCTTT
-	TRBV5-8	TRBJ2-7	TRBD2	16	CASSSPRAGGAYEQYF	TGTGCCAGCAGCTCGCCAAGAGCGGGGGGTGCCTACGAGCAGTACTTC
once	TRBV5-1	TRBJ1-2	-	12	CASSFQGDGYTF	TGCGCCAGCAGCTTCCAGGGTGACGGCTACACCTTC
-	TRBV6-1	TRBJ2-5	-	15	CASSDSPSLQETQYF	TGTGCCAGCAGTGATTCACCCTCTCTCCAAGAGACCCAGTACTTC
once	TRBV10-1	TRBJ1-1	-	14	CASSEGLDNTEAFF	TGCGCCAGCAGTGAAGGCTTGGATAACACTGAAGCTTTCTTT
once	TRBV5-1	TRBJ2-1	TRBD1	16	CASSKAGTGGENEQFF	TGCGCCAGCAGCAAAGCCGGGACAGGGGGTGAAAATGAGCAGTTCTTC